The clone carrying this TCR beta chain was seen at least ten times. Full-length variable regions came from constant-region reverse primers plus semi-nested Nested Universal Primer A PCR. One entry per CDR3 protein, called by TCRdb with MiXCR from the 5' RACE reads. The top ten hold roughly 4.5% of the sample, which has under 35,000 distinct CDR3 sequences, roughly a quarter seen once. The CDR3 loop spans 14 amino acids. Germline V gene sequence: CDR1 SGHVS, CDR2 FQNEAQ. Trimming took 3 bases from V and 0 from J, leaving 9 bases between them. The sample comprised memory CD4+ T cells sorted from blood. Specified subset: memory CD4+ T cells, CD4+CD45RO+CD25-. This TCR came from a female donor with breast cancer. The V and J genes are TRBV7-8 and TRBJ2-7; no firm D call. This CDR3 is CASSFDTSSYEQYF. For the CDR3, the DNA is TGTGCCAGCAGCTTTGACACCAGCTCCTACGAGCAGTACTTC.